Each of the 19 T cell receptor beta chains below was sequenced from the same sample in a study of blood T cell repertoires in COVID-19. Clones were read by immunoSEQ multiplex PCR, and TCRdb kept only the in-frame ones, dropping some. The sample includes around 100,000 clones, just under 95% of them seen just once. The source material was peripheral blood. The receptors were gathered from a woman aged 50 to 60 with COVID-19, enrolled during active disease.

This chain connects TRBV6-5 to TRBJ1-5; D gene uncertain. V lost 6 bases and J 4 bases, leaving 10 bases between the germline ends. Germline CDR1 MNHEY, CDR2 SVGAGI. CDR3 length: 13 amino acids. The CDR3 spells CASRAPKNQPQHF. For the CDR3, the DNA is TGTGCCAGCAGGGCTCCAAAGAATCAGCCCCAGCATTTT.

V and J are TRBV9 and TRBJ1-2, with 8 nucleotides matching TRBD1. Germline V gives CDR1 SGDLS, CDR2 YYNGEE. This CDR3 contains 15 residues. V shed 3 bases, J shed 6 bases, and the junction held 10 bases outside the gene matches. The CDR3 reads CASSDQDRVKDGYTF. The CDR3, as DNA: TGTGCCAGCAGCGACCAGGACAGGGTTAAAGATGGCTACACCTTC.

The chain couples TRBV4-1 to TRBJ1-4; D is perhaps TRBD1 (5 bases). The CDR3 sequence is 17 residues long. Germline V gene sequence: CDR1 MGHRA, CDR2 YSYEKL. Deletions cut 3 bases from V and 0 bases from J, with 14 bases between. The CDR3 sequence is CASSQPQGSATNEKLFF. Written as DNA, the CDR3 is TGCGCCAGCAGCCAGCCTCAGGGCTCGGCAACTAATGAAAAACTGTTTTTT.

CDR3 sequence reads: CASSLGRQTEAFF. As DNA, the CDR3 is TGTGCCAGCAGCTTAGGTCGTCAGACTGAAGCTTTCTTT. This chain joins TRBV11-1 and TRBJ1-1; D ambiguous. The CDR3 runs to 13 residues. Trimming shortened V by 1 base and J by 5 bases, and 8 bases separated the two germline ends. CDR1 is SGHAT and CDR2 is FQDESV in the germline V gene (reference sequence).

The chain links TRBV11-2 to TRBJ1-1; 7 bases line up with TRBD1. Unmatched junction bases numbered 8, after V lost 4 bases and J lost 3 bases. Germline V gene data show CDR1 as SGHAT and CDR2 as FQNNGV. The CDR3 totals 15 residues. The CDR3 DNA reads TGTGCCAGCAGCTCGACCGGGACAGAGTACACTGAAGCTTTCTTT. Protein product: CASSSTGTEYTEAFF.

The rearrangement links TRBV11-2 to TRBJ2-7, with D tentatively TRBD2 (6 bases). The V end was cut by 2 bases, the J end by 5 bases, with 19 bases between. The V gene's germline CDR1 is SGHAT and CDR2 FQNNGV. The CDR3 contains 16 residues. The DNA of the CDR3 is TGTGCCAGCAGCTTATCTGGGGGGTTGATTGGAAACGAGCAGTACTTC. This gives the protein CASSLSGGLIGNEQYF.

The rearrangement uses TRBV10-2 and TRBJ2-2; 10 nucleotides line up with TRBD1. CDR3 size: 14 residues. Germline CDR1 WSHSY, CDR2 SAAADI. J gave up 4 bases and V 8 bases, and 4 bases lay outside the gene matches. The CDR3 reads CASQGDRGTGELFF. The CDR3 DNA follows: TGCGCCAGCCAGGGGGACAGGGGCACCGGGGAGCTGTTTTTT.

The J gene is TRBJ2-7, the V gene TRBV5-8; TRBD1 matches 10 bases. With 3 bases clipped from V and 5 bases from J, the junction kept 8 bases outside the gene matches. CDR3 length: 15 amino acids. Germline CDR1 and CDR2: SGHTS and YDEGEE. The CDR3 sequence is CASSSTGTGVHEQYV. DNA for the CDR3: TGTGCCAGCAGCTCGACCGGGACAGGGGTTCACGAGCAGTACGTC.

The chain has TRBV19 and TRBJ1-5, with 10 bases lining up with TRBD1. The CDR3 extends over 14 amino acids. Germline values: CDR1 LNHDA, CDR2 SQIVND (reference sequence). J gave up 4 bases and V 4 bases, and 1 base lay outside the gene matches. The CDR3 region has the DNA TGTGCCAGTAGTAGGGACAGGGGAAATCAGCCCCAGCATTTT. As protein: CASSRDRGNQPQHF.

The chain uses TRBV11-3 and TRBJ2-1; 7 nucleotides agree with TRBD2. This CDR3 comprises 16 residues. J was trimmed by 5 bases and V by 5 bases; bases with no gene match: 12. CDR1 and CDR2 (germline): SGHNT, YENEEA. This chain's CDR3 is CASSQAPGTTNNEQFF. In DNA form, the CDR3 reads TGTGCCAGCAGCCAAGCCCCCGGGACTACCAACAATGAGCAGTTCTTC.

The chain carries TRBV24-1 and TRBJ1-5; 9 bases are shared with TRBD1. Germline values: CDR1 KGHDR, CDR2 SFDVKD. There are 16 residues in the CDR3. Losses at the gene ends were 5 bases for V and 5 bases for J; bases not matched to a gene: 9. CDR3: CATSGLGQGSDQPQHF. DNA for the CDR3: TGTGCCACCAGTGGCCTCGGACAGGGGAGTGATCAGCCCCAGCATTTT.

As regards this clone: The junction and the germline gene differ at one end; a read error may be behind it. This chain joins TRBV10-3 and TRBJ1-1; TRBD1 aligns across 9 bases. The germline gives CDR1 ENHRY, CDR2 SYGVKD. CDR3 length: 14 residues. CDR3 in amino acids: CAVRGTGSFTEAFF. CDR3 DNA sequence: TGTGCCGTCAGAGGGACAGGGAGTTTCACTGAAGCTTTCTTT.

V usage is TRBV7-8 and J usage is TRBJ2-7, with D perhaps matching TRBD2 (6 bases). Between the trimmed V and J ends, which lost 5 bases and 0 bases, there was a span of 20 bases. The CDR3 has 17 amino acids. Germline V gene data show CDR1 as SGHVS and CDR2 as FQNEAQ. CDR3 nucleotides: TGTGCCAGCAGCCGAGCGATCGGGACTCCGAGCTCCTACGAGCAGTACTTC. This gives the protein CASSRAIGTPSSYEQYF.

CDR3: CASSFDRGINEKLFF. The DNA for the CDR3 is TGTGCCAGCAGTTTCGACAGGGGAATTAATGAAAAACTGTTTTTT. The chain combines TRBV6-5 with TRBJ1-4; 8 positions match TRBD1. CDR3 length equals 15 residues. The J segment lost 4 bases and the V segment lost 4 bases, leaving 5 bases of the junction unmatched. Germline-derived CDR1 and CDR2 are MNHEY and SVGAGI.

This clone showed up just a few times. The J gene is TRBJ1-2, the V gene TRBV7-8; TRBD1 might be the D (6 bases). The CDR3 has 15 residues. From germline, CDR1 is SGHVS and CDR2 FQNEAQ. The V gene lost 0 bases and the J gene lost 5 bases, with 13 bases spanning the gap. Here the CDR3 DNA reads TGTGCCAGCAGCTTAGCGCGGAGGCAGGGGTATGGCTACACCTTC. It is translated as CASSLARRQGYGYTF.

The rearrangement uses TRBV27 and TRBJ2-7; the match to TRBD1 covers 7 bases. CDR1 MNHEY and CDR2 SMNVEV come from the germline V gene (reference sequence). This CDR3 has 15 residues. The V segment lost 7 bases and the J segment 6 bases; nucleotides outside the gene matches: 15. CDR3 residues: CASTRTGANYPEQYF. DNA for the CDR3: TGTGCCAGCACCAGGACAGGAGCAAACTACCCCGAGCAGTACTTC.

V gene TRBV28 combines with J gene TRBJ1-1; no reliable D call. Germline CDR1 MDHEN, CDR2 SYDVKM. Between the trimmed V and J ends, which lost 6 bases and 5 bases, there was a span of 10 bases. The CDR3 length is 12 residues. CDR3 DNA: TGTGCCAGCAGCCTCCCGAGGACTGAAGCTTTCTTT. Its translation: CASSLPRTEAFF.

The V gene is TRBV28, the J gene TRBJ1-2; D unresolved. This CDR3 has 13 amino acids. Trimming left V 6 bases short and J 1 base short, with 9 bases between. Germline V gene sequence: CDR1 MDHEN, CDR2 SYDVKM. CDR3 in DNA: TGTGCCAGCAGCGCGCAGGATAACTATGGCTACACCTTC. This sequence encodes CASSAQDNYGYTF.

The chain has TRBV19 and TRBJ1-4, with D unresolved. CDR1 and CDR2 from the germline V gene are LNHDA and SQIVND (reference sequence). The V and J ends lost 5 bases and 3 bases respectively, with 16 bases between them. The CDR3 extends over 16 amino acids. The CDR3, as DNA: TGTGCCAGTAGTTCGCTTCTAGGGAGAGCTAATGAAAAACTGTTTTTT. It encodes CASSSLLGRANEKLFF.